In its sample, the clone carrying this T cell receptor beta chain was seen a few times. Germline V CDR1 and CDR2: MGHRA, YSYEKL. The V end was cut by 1 base, the J end by 6 bases, with 19 bases between. This CDR3 spans 16 amino acids. These data are taken from a study of type 1 and type 2 diabetes patients. Across the whole study: CD4+ or CD8+ T cells were positively selected from PBMCs with microbeads.

PCR was run on genomic DNA. The TCR beta CDR3 region was amplified using 30 forward and 13 reverse primers. Each CDR3 protein gets one entry after TCRdb re-called the multiplex PCR reads with MiXCR. The data show under 300,000 distinct CDR3 sequences, with 40% to 50% seen just once and approximately 15% held by the top ten. Each participant gave ten milliliters of peripheral blood. The sequenced sample consisted of peripheral blood mononuclear cells (PBMCs). The TCR was taken from a man between 18 and 35 years old with type 2 diabetes. The chain joins TRBV4-1 to TRBJ2-7; the D is unclear. CDR3 amino acids: CASSQAGPAQGREQYF. The CDR3 DNA reads as TGCGCCAGCAGCCAAGCCGGACCCGCGCAAGGTCGCGAGCAGTACTTC.